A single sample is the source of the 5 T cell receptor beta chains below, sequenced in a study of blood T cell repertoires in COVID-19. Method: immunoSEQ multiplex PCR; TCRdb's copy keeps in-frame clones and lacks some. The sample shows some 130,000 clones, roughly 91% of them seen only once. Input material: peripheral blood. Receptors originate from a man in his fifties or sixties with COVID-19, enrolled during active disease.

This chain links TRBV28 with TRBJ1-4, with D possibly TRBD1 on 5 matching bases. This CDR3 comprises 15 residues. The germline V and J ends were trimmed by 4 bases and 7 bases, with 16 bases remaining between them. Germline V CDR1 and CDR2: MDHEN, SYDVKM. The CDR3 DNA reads TGTGCCAGCAGTTCATTCGGGACTCTTACTGAAAAACTGTTTTTT. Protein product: CASSSFGTLTEKLFF.

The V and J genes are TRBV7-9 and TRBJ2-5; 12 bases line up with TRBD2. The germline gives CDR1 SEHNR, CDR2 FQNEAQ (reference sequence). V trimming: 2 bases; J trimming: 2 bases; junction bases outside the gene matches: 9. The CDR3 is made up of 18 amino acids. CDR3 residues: CASSLPPRLAGVQETQYF. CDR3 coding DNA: TGTGCCAGCAGCTTACCCCCTAGACTAGCGGGGGTACAAGAGACCCAGTACTTC.

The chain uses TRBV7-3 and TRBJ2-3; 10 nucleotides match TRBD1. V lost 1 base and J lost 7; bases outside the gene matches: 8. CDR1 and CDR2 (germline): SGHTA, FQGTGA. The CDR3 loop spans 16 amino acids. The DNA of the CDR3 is TGTGCCAGCAGCTTAAGGGTCGGACAGGGGGATAATACGCAGTATTTT. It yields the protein CASSLRVGQGDNTQYF.

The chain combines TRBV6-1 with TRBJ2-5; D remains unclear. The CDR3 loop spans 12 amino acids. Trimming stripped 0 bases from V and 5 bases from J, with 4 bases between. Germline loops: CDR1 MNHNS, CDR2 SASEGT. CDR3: CASSEARETQYF. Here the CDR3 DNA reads TGTGCCAGCAGTGAAGCGCGGGAGACCCAGTACTTC.

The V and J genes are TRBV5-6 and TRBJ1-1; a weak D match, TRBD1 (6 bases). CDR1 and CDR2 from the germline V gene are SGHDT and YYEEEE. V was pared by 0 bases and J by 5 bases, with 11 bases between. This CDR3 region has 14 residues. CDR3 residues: CASSLDRVETEAFF. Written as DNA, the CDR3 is TGTGCCAGCAGCTTGGACAGGGTAGAAACTGAAGCTTTCTTT.